The rows below give T cell receptor beta chains drawn from one sample of a study of T cells in Graves' hyperthyroidism and ophthalmopathy. TCRdb used MiXCR to reprocess the multiplex PCR reads, holding one entry per CDR3 protein. Of about 540,000 distinct CDR3 sequences in the sample, more than 45% were seen once. Sequences were obtained from peripheral blood or thyroid tissue (not recorded which). The receptors originated from a woman aged 18-29 years with Graves' hyperthyroidism. Both conserved end residues are part of each CDR3. Each record gives: CDR3 length, clone size, J gene, D gene, V gene, CDR3 DNA, CDR3 protein. The D gene is left open where the match is weak. The size entry is marked missing in some rows and otherwise reads once, few, many or a size class.

13	-	TRBJ1-6	TRBD1	TRBV25-1	TGTGCCAGCGCCCGACAGGGCAATTCACCCCTCCACTTT	CASARQGNSPLHF
12	many	TRBJ1-6	-	TRBV20-1	TGCAGTGCTAGTCGTCGGGATTCACCCCTCCACTTT	CSASRRDSPLHF
14	-	TRBJ1-5	TRBD1	TRBV15	TGTGCCACCAGCCCGGACAGGGTAGATCAGCCCCAGCATTTT	CATSPDRVDQPQHF
13	few	TRBJ1-2	-	TRBV6-5	TGTGCCAGCAGTTGGGAAGGCGGCTATGGCTACACCTTC	CASSWEGGYGYTF
15	few	TRBJ1-1	-	TRBV9	TGTGCCAGCAGCGTACTGGACAGTATGAACACTGAAGCTTTCTTT	CASSVLDSMNTEAFF
13	-	TRBJ2-7	-	TRBV20-1	TGCAGTGCTAGAACGGCTGGGGCCCACGAGCAGTACTTC	CSARTAGAHEQYF
14	-	TRBJ1-6	TRBD1	TRBV2	TGTGCCAGCAGCCGGGACAGCCATAATTCACCCCTCCACTTT	CASSRDSHNSPLHF
14	-	TRBJ1-3	TRBD1	TRBV20-1	TGCAGTGCGCCGACAGGGGGTCTTGGAAACACCATATATTTT	CSAPTGGLGNTIYF
13	-	TRBJ2-3	-	TRBV10-1	TGCGCCAGCAGTGTTGACACCACAGATACGCAGTATTTT	CASSVDTTDTQYF
14	-	TRBJ2-6	-	TRBV24-1	TGTGCCACCAGTGATTGGACGGGGCCCAACGTCCTGACTTTC	CATSDWTGPNVLTF
14	few	TRBJ2-2	-	TRBV20-1	TGCAGTGCTCCCTCGGTTCTACCGACCGGGGAGCTGTTTTTT	CSAPSVLPTGELFF
15	-	TRBJ1-2	TRBD1	TRBV11-1	TGTGCCAGCAGCTTAAGCAGCAGGGGGGCCTATGGCTACACCTTC	CASSLSSRGAYGYTF
14	-	TRBJ1-2	-	TRBV10-1	TGCGCCAGCAGTGACGAAGGGGCTATAGGTGGCTACACCTTC	CASSDEGAIGGYTF
15	-	TRBJ1-5	-	TRBV12-3/TRBV12-4	TGTGCCAGCAGTTTGGGTGGGGTTGGCAATCAGCCCCAGCATTTT	CASSLGGVGNQPQHF
14	-	TRBJ1-1	TRBD1	TRBV29-1	TGCAGCAGTTCAACAGGGGGCAGAGGGACTGAAGCTTTCTTT	CSSSTGGRGTEAFF
14	-	TRBJ2-2	-	TRBV20-1	TGCAGTGCTAGCCGCGGGTCGAACACCGGGGAGCTGTTTTTT	CSASRGSNTGELFF
16	-	TRBJ2-6	TRBD2	TRBV10-3	TGTACCATCAGACTGGGACTAGCGAGAGGGGCCAACGTCCTGACTTTC	CTIRLGLARGANVLTF
14	-	TRBJ1-2	-	TRBV20-1	TGCAGTGCTAGAGATGGCAGCCCTAACTATGGCTACACCTTC	CSARDGSPNYGYTF
18	few	TRBJ2-7	TRBD1	TRBV24-1	TGTGCCACCAGTAGAGCCGGGACAGGGGCGACGTTGGACGACGAGCAGTACTTC	CATSRAGTGATLDDEQYF
13	many	TRBJ1-5	-	TRBV7-2	TGTGCCAGCAGCCCCGGTGACTATCAGCCCCAGCATTTT	CASSPGDYQPQHF
15	-	TRBJ1-1	-	TRBV2	TGTGCCACAGAAAGACCGGGACGCCTAGGCCCTGAAGCTTTCTTT	CATERPGRLGPEAFF
14	-	TRBJ2-7	-	TRBV20-1	TGCAGTGCTAGGCCACGGCGGCTCCTCTACGAGCAGTACTTC	CSARPRRLLYEQYF
11	-	TRBJ1-3	-	TRBV20-1	TGCAGTGCTAGTTTTGTGAACACCATATATTTT	CSASFVNTIYF
16	-	TRBJ2-7	TRBD2	TRBV20-1	TGCAGTGCTAGAGGCCATAGCGGGAGGCCAAACTACGAGCAGTACTTC	CSARGHSGRPNYEQYF
13	many	TRBJ1-5	-	TRBV10-3	TGTGCCATCAGTGGGGTTCACAATCAGCCCCAGCATTTT	CAISGVHNQPQHF
17	once	TRBJ2-7	TRBD2	TRBV10-2	TGTGCCAGCAGCCAACTCCTCGGACTAGCGGGAAGGTACGAGCAGTACTTC	CASSQLLGLAGRYEQYF
14	-	TRBJ2-5	-	TRBV12-3/TRBV12-4	TGTGCCAGCAGTTTGAACAGGGAGGAAGAGACCCAGTACTTC	CASSLNREEETQYF
14	few	TRBJ1-2	-	TRBV7-3	TGCGCCAGCAGCGCGACGGGGAGGGAAGGTGGCTACACCTTC	CASSATGREGGYTF
14	-	TRBJ2-7	-	TRBV19	TGTGCCAGTAGTCCGGGACCGAGCTCCTACGAGCAGTACTTC	CASSPGPSSYEQYF
16	-	TRBJ1-4	-	TRBV15	TGTGCCACCAGCAGAGAGTTACAAACTTCTAATGAAAAACTGTTTTTT	CATSRELQTSNEKLFF
15	-	TRBJ2-7	TRBD2	TRBV25-1	TGTGCCAGCAGCTTGGCCGGGGGAGGGCCGGAAGAGCAGTACTTC	CASSLAGGGPEEQYF
11	many	TRBJ2-5	-	TRBV7-6	TGTGCCAGCAGCACTAAAGAGACCCAGTACTTC	CASSTKETQYF
13	many	TRBJ2-5	-	TRBV9	TGTGCCAGCAGCGTAGATTCCCGAGAGACCCAGTACTTC	CASSVDSRETQYF
15	-	TRBJ1-2	TRBD1	TRBV25-1	TGTGCCAGCAGTGAATCGTGGACAGGGACCTATGGCTACACCTTC	CASSESWTGTYGYTF
13	few	TRBJ2-7	-	TRBV12-3/TRBV12-4	TGTGCCAGCAGTAATCGTGAGTTCGGGGAGCAGTACTTC	CASSNREFGEQYF
14	many	TRBJ2-7	TRBD1	TRBV7-9	TGTGCCAGCAGCCCGACAGGGTCCCTCTACGAGCAGTACTTC	CASSPTGSLYEQYF
15	once	TRBJ2-5	TRBD2	TRBV6-1	TGTGCCAGCAGTGATCTGGGACTAGGTAGAGAGACCCAGTACTTC	CASSDLGLGRETQYF
14	-	TRBJ1-1	TRBD1	TRBV20-1	TGCAGTGCTAGAGTACAGGGGATGAACACTGAAGCTTTCTTT	CSARVQGMNTEAFF
12	many	TRBJ1-2	-	TRBV29-1	TGCAGCGTGGATGACACCTCGGGGGGCTACACCTTC	CSVDDTSGGYTF
13	-	TRBJ2-7	-	TRBV7-2	TGTGCCAGCAGTCCCCCCCGGTCCTACGAGCAGTACTTC	CASSPPRSYEQYF
12	-	TRBJ1-4	TRBD1	TRBV29-1	TGCAGCGAGGACAGGGGTCGAGAAAAACTGTTTTTT	CSEDRGREKLFF
17	-	TRBJ2-5	-	TRBV15	TGTGCCACCAGCAGAGATTCCACTGGTGGAAAAGGAGAGACCCAGTACTTC	CATSRDSTGGKGETQYF
15	many	TRBJ1-5	-	TRBV15	TGTGCCACCAGCAGAGATATTGGGTTGCCGCAGCCCCAGCATTTT	CATSRDIGLPQPQHF
13	-	TRBJ1-1	-	TRBV7-9	TGTGCCAGCAGCAGTCATTGGCGGAGTGAAGCTTTCTTT	CASSSHWRSEAFF
14	-	TRBJ1-2	TRBD1	TRBV2	TGTGCCAGCAGCTTCGACAGGGGTCTCGATGGCTACACCTTC	CASSFDRGLDGYTF
14	once	TRBJ1-5	-	TRBV24-1	TGTGCCAGCAGCCGACCCGGGGACAATCAGCCCCAGCATTTT	CASSRPGDNQPQHF
11	few	TRBJ1-5	-	TRBV20-1	TGCAGTGCCCGAAGCGGGCGGGGTTTACATTTT	CSARSGRGLHF
13	-	TRBJ1-5	-	TRBV11-2	TGTGCCAGCAGCCCAGAGGGGAGACAGCCCCAGCATTTT	CASSPEGRQPQHF
16	-	TRBJ1-1	TRBD1	TRBV5-1	TGCGCTAGCAGCCCCCGGACAGGCCCTATGAACACTGAAGCTTTCTTT	CASSPRTGPMNTEAFF
13	few	TRBJ1-2	-	TRBV7-2	TGTGCCAGCAGACCCACAGGGAGGGAAGGCTACACCTTC	CASRPTGREGYTF
15	few	TRBJ1-1	-	TRBV7-3	TGTGCCAGCAGCATGGACAGTCGATCGAGCACTGAAGCTTTCTTT	CASSMDSRSSTEAFF
14	many	TRBJ1-6	-	TRBV9	TGTGCCAGCAGCGTGGAGGGGTCGGGGTCACCCCTCCACTTT	CASSVEGSGSPLHF
13	-	TRBJ1-4	TRBD1	TRBV2	TGTGCCGGCCAGGGGACAGAACTTGAAAAACTGTTTTTT	CAGQGTELEKLFF
13	many	TRBJ2-7	TRBD1	TRBV29-1	TGCAGCGTTGAACTCGGGACAGGCCACGAGCAGTACTTC	CSVELGTGHEQYF
12	-	TRBJ2-7	-	TRBV10-3	TGTGCCAGCAGAACCGAGGCCGGCGAGCAGTACTTC	CASRTEAGEQYF
16	-	TRBJ2-7	TRBD2	TRBV14	TGTGCCAGCAGCCAAGATGGGGGGGGACCATCCTACGAGCAGTACTTC	CASSQDGGGPSYEQYF
16	once	TRBJ2-5	-	TRBV9	TGTGCCAGCGGCGTAGGTTCCATTGAGGGAGGAGAGACCCAGTACTTC	CASGVGSIEGGETQYF
16	-	TRBJ1-2	TRBD1	TRBV25-1	TGTGCCAGCAGTGAAGTGGGGCGACAGGGTAACCCCACCTACACCTTC	CASSEVGRQGNPTYTF
13	-	TRBJ1-6	-	TRBV7-9	TGTGCCAGCAGGTCACGGATTAATTCACCCCTCCACTTT	CASRSRINSPLHF